This T cell receptor (beta chain) appears in the sequencing data of a study of shared clonotypes between healthy human individuals. For the study at large: The plates for each donor numbered three CD4 naive, three CD4 memory, two CD8 naive and one CD8 memory. Study-wide results and limits: Estimated richness was generally greater in naive than memory subsets.

Method: immunoSEQ multiplex PCR; TCRdb's copy keeps in-frame clones and lacks some. The profile shows roughly 2.2 million clones, approximately 93% of them singletons. Note on this clone: The antigen is undetermined.

The receptor's source is a man aged 18 to 30 in good health. Some clones in this sample may be carry-over from other donors' samples. Sequences were obtained from naive CD4+ T cells from PBMCs. Subset defined: CD45RA+ positively selected.

The chain's CDR3 is CASSLIAGVGEQYF. CDR3 coding DNA: TGTGCCAGCAGCCTGATAGCGGGAGTGGGTGAGCAGTACTTC. The chain combines TRBV7-9 with TRBJ2-7; TRBD2 matches 9 bases. The V gene's germline CDR1 is SEHNR and CDR2 FQNEAQ (reference sequence). With V trimmed by 5 bases and J by 7 bases, 9 bases remained unmatched. The CDR3 contains 14 residues.